The 13 T cell receptor beta chains given below trace back to one sample, sequenced in a study of blood T cell repertoires in COVID-19. Here immunoSEQ multiplex PCR was the method, and the copy in TCRdb shows in-frame clones only, minus some. The sample holds 250,000 to 350,000 clones, just under 90% seen once. Sample: peripheral blood. These TCRs come from a woman aged 45 to 65 with COVID-19, enrolled during active disease.

V usage is TRBV5-1 and J usage is TRBJ1-3, with D tentatively TRBD1 (6 bases). CDR3 length: 16 residues. Looked up from germline, CDR1 is SGHRS and CDR2 is YFSETQ. Between the trimmed V and J ends, which lost 5 bases and 0 bases, there was a span of 15 bases. In DNA, the CDR3 is TGCGCCAGCAGTCTATTACAGGGTCTCTCTGGAAACACCATATATTTT. Translating gives CASSLLQGLSGNTIYF. Based on the CDR3 plus reference TRBV5-1 and TRBJ1-3, the full variable domain is KAGVTQTPRYLIKTRGQQVTLSCSPISGHRSVSWYQQTPGQGLQFLFEYFSETQRNKGNFPGRFSGRQFSNSRSEMNVSTLELGDSALYLCASSLLQGLSGNTIYFGEGSWLTVV.

The chain employs TRBV10-2 and TRBJ2-6; 10 positions match TRBD2. Germline-derived CDR1 and CDR2 are WSHSY and SAAADI. This CDR3 is 18 amino acids long. Trimming took 4 bases from V and 0 from J; bases not matched to a gene: 6. The CDR3 coding sequence is TGCGCCAGCAGTGGGACTAGCGGTACCTCCTCTGGGGCCAACGTCCTGACTTTC. It is translated as CASSGTSGTSSGANVLTF.

The chain couples TRBV7-8 to TRBJ2-3; 8 nucleotides agree with TRBD1. The V segment lost 5 bases and the J segment 0 bases; nucleotides outside the gene matches: 7. The CDR3 has 16 residues. Germline CDR1 and CDR2: SGHVS and FQNEAQ. The DNA for the CDR3 is TGTGCCAGCAGCAGGGCGGACAGGGCAAGCACAGATACGCAGTATTTT. Encoded protein: CASSRADRASTDTQYF.

The chain joins TRBV18 to TRBJ1-2, with 10 bases that match TRBD1. CDR1 is KGHSH and CDR2 is LQKENI in the germline V gene. J lost 4 bases, V lost 6 bases, and 8 bases had no gene match. The CDR3 contains 15 residues. CDR3 in DNA: TGTGCCAGCTCCCTCACTCGGACAGGGGGCTATGGCTACACCTTC. Its translation is CASSLTRTGGYGYTF.

V gene TRBV6-5 combines with J gene TRBJ1-1; the D gene is possibly TRBD1 (6 bases). CDR3 length equals 14 residues. The V end was cut by 5 bases, the J end by 6 bases, with 16 bases between. Germline V lookup: CDR1 MNHEY, CDR2 SVGAGI. The CDR3 region is CASSIVGARAEAFF. For the CDR3, the DNA is TGTGCCAGCAGTATTGTGGGGGCTAGGGCTGAAGCTTTCTTT.

This chain joins TRBV19 and TRBJ2-3; 10 bases match TRBD1. The CDR3 is 16 amino acids. V was clipped by 3 bases and J by 2 bases; unmatched bases: 5. Germline lookup yields CDR1 LNHDA and CDR2 SQIVND (reference sequence). Here the CDR3 reads CASSMGQGPPTDTQYF. The CDR3, as DNA: TGTGCCAGTAGTATGGGACAGGGGCCTCCCACAGATACGCAGTATTTT.

V is TRBV3-1 (or the pseudogene TRBV3-2) and J is TRBJ2-5; D perhaps matches TRBD2 (5 bases). CDR1 is LGHDT, CDR2 YNNKEL, per germline (reference sequence). The CDR3 runs to 16 residues. Trimming took off 3 bases at V and 3 bases at J, with 17 bases between the two ends. The CDR3 DNA reads TGTGCCAGCAGCCATATTAGCGTAAACGGAAAAGAGACCCAGTACTTC. It encodes CASSHISVNGKETQYF.

The chain has TRBV5-8 and TRBJ2-3; maybe TRBD2 (7 bases). This CDR3 has 16 amino acids. V dropped 3 bases and J dropped 2 bases, with 16 bases sitting between them. Germline V gene lookup returns CDR1 SGHTS and CDR2 YDEGEE. The CDR3 bases are TGTGCCAGCAGCTCCGAGGGAGGGGGACTCACAGATACGCAGTATTTT. This translates into CASSSEGGGLTDTQYF.

V is TRBV28 and J is TRBJ2-7; D uncertain. Germline lookup yields CDR1 MDHEN and CDR2 SYDVKM. The V end lost 8 bases, the J end lost 4 bases, and 15 bases lay between the germline ends. CDR3 length: 13 amino acids. DNA of the CDR3: TGTGCCAGCCTAGGTGGCTCTAGGTACGAGCAGTACTTC. It is translated as CASLGGSRYEQYF.

This rearrangement joins TRBV18 to TRBJ2-7; the match to TRBD2 covers 9 bases. Trimming cost V 3 bases and J 5 bases; bases outside gene matches: 11. CDR1 and CDR2 from the germline V gene are KGHSH and LQKENI. The CDR3 spans 16 residues. DNA for the CDR3: TGTGCCAGCTCACCGAGGGCGGGAGGGCCCGACCACGAGCAGTACTTC. It codes for CASSPRAGGPDHEQYF.

The V gene is TRBV2, the J gene TRBJ1-2; 7 bases are a match to TRBD1. This CDR3 contains 14 residues. From germline, CDR1 is SNHLY and CDR2 FYNNEI. After removal of 6 bases from V and 0 bases from J, the junction contained 4 bases not matched to a gene. CDR3 coding DNA: TGTGCCAGCAGATCGGGACAGCCTAACTATGGCTACACCTTC. Its translation: CASRSGQPNYGYTF.

The chain links TRBV10-3 to TRBJ1-5, with 7 bases lining up with TRBD1. Germline assignment: CDR1 ENHRY and CDR2 SYGVKD. The CDR3 is 15 residues long. V lost 6 bases and J lost 2; bases outside the gene matches: 7. The CDR3 nucleotides are TGTGCCATCAGCCCAACCGACAGGGGCAATCAGCCCCAGCATTTT. It translates to CAISPTDRGNQPQHF.

With respect to this clone: The junction shows a germline mismatch at one end, possibly a read error. The CDR3 DNA is TGTGTCAGCAGTTCTCTCGGGAGTGACACCGGGGAGCTGTTTTTT. Residues: CVSSSLGSDTGELFF. This chain joins TRBV6-5 and TRBJ2-2, with a weak D call TRBD2 (6 bases). The CDR3 runs 15 residues. Germline CDR1 and CDR2: MNHEY and SVGAGI.